A selection of T cell receptor beta chains follows, all from one sample in a study of blood T cell repertoires in COVID-19. Assay: immunoSEQ multiplex PCR; the TCRdb copy retains only in-frame clones and omits some. The sample comprises approximately 190,000 clones, around 84% of which are singletons, and around 19% rests with the top ten. What was sequenced was peripheral blood. These receptors all stem from a human donor in a cohort sampled during active COVID-19. The CDR3 runs from the conserved cysteine through the conserved F or W. A D gene is named only where the DNA matches it firmly. Some rows have no size entry. The others give once, few or many, or a class for an expanded clone.

clone size | CDR3 length | J gene | D gene | V gene | CDR3 DNA | CDR3 protein
few | 13 | TRBJ1-3 | TRBD1 | TRBV11-3 | TGTGCCAGCTCCACAGGGGGCGCGGACACCATATATTTT | CASSTGGADTIYF
- | 13 | TRBJ2-3 | - | TRBV5-4 | TGTGCCAGCATGGAGCGGGGCACAGATACGCAGTATTTT | CASMERGTDTQYF
once | 13 | TRBJ2-1 | - | TRBV29-1 | TGCAGCGTTTTGAGACAGGAGTACAATGAGCAGTTCTTC | CSVLRQEYNEQFF
- | 15 | TRBJ1-6 | - | TRBV5-4 | TGTGCCAGCAGCCTTGCCACAGTCTATAATTCACCCCTCCACTTT | CASSLATVYNSPLHF
- | 15 | TRBJ2-2 | - | TRBV5-1 | TGCGCCAGCAGCTTGACAGGCCGAGGCACCGGGGAGCTGTTTTTT | CASSLTGRGTGELFF
- | 16 | TRBJ1-5 | - | TRBV7-8 | TGTGCCAGCAGCTTAGAGTCGGCGGAGGCCTGGGAGCCCCAGCATTTT | CASSLESAEAWEPQHF
- | 15 | TRBJ1-4 | - | TRBV11-2 | TGTGCCAGCAGCTTATCGAGGAGAGATAATGAAAAACTGTTTTTT | CASSLSRRDNEKLFF
- | 15 | TRBJ1-6 | TRBD1 | TRBV7-8 | TGTGCCAGCAGCAGGCAGGACAGGGATCTTTCACCCCTCCACTTT | CASSRQDRDLSPLHF
- | 17 | TRBJ1-1 | TRBD1 | TRBV6-2/TRBV6-3 | TGTGCCAGCAGTTACTGGGTATGGACAGGGATGAACACTGAAGCTTTCTTT | CASSYWVWTGMNTEAFF
- | 14 | TRBJ1-3 | - | TRBV9 | TGTGCCAGCAGCCCCCGGGTAGGGAGGAACACCATATATTTT | CASSPRVGRNTIYF
- | 14 | TRBJ2-5 | TRBD2 | TRBV24-1 | TGTGCCACCAGTGATTTTAGCGGGCCCGAGACCCAGTACTTC | CATSDFSGPETQYF
many | 15 | TRBJ2-6 | - | TRBV15 | TGTGCCACCAGCAGAGATCGCTCTGGGGCCAACGTCCTGACTTTC | CATSRDRSGANVLTF
- | 14 | TRBJ2-3 | TRBD1 | TRBV18 | TGTGCCAGCCGCGGGCAGGGGGACACAGATACGCAGTATTTT | CASRGQGDTDTQYF
- | 16 | TRBJ2-3 | - | TRBV2 | TGTGCCAGCAGCGAACAGGGAGGGGGTAGCACAGATACGCAGTATTTT | CASSEQGGGSTDTQYF
- | 18 | TRBJ2-3 | TRBD2 | TRBV18 | TGTGCCAGCTCACTGGGGACTAGCGGGGGGCCGGACACAGATACGCAGTATTTT | CASSLGTSGGPDTDTQYF
once | 18 | TRBJ2-6 | TRBD1 | TRBV19 | TGTGCCAGTAGTTCCCTAAGACAGGGGGTAACTGGGGCCAACGTCCTGACTTTC | CASSSLRQGVTGANVLTF
- | 15 | TRBJ2-5 | - | TRBV20-1 | TGCAGTGCTAGTGTGTCAGGTAGCGAGGCAGAGACCCAGTACTTC | CSASVSGSEAETQYF
- | 13 | TRBJ2-1 | TRBD1 | TRBV6-2/TRBV6-3 | TGTGCCAGCAGTTACCAGACAGGGAACGAACTGTTCTTC | CASSYQTGNELFF
- | 16 | TRBJ2-2 | - | TRBV15 | TGTGCCACCAGCAGAGATCAAGGACTGAACACCGGGGAGCTGTTTTTT | CATSRDQGLNTGELFF
many | 11 | TRBJ2-3 | - | TRBV28 | TGTGCCAGCAGCAGGCCAGATACGCAGTATTTT | CASSRPDTQYF
- | 13 | TRBJ1-5 | - | TRBV19 | TGTGCCAGTAGTACACAGAGGGGGCAGCCCCAGCATTTT | CASSTQRGQPQHF
- | 15 | TRBJ2-7 | TRBD2 | TRBV7-9 | TGTGCCAGCAGCTTACTCCGGACTAGCGGCTACGAGCAGTACTTC | CASSLLRTSGYEQYF
- | 14 | TRBJ2-1 | - | TRBV7-9 | TGTGCCAGCAGCATTAGCGGATCCTACAATGAGCAGTTCTTC | CASSISGSYNEQFF
- | 15 | TRBJ2-3 | TRBD2 | TRBV6-5 | TGTGCCAGCGAGGGACTAGCGGGAGGGCCGGATACGCAGTATTTT | CASEGLAGGPDTQYF
once | 15 | TRBJ1-2 | - | TRBV19 | TGTGCCAGTAGTTTTGACAGCTACACGAACTATGGCTACACCTTC | CASSFDSYTNYGYTF
once | 13 | TRBJ2-2 | - | TRBV5-1 | TGCGCCAGCAGCTTGGATAGTTACGGGGAGCTGTTTTTT | CASSLDSYGELFF
- | 11 | TRBJ1-1 | - | TRBV11-2 | TGTGCCAGCAGCTTCAGGGGAGAGGCTTTCTTT | CASSFRGEAFF
once | 15 | TRBJ1-5 | TRBD1 | TRBV5-6 | TGTGCCAGCAGCTTGTCGGACAGGGGAAATCAGCCCCAGCATTTT | CASSLSDRGNQPQHF
- | 15 | TRBJ1-4 | TRBD1 | TRBV28 | TGTGCCAGCAGCGCCCAACAGGGGGACTATGAAAAACTGTTTTTT | CASSAQQGDYEKLFF
- | 15 | TRBJ2-2 | TRBD2 | TRBV28 | TGTGCCAGCAGTTTAGGGCGGGGGGTGCCCGGGGAGCTGTTTTTT | CASSLGRGVPGELFF
- | 14 | TRBJ2-4 | TRBD1 | TRBV2 | TGTGCCAGCAAACTGACAGGGTCGGGTGGCATTCAGTACTTC | CASKLTGSGGIQYF
- | 15 | TRBJ2-3 | TRBD2 | TRBV10-3 | TGTGCCATCATGCGGACTAGCGGGAGCACAGATACGCAGTATTTT | CAIMRTSGSTDTQYF
- | 18 | TRBJ2-6 | TRBD1 | TRBV19 | TGTGCCAGTAGTATAGCCGGGACAGGGGGCTATAGGGCCAACGTCCTGACTTTC | CASSIAGTGGYRANVLTF
once | 15 | TRBJ2-7 | - | TRBV15 | TGTGCCACCAGCAGAGATCGGGACTTCTCCTACGAGCAGTACTTC | CATSRDRDFSYEQYF
- | 20 | TRBJ2-1 | TRBD2 | TRBV14 | TGTGCCAGCAGTGCATTCCTAGCGGGAGGGGCAACACCCCGGTCTTATGAGCAGTTCTTC | CASSAFLAGGATPRSYEQFF
- | 14 | TRBJ1-2 | - | TRBV12-1 | TGTGCCAGCAGCAAACGACAGATAACCTATGGCTACACCTTC | CASSKRQITYGYTF
once | 15 | TRBJ1-2 | TRBD1 | TRBV19 | TGTGCCAGTACCAACTCCGGGACAGGGTTTGTGGGCTACACCTTC | CASTNSGTGFVGYTF
- | 13 | TRBJ1-2 | - | TRBV12-5 | TGTGCTAGTGGGATACAGCTCTACTATGGCTACACCTTC | CASGIQLYYGYTF
once | 14 | TRBJ2-3 | TRBD1 | TRBV7-2 | TGTGCCAGCAGCCCCGGACAGGGGACAGGTACGCAGTATTTT | CASSPGQGTGTQYF
- | 11 | TRBJ2-3 | - | TRBV30 | TGTGCCTGGAGCTTGTCAGATACGCAGTATTTT | CAWSLSDTQYF
- | 15 | TRBJ2-2 | - | TRBV6-6 | TGTGCCAGCAGTTACGAGGAGGTAGACACCGGGGAGCTGTTTTTT | CASSYEEVDTGELFF
- | 15 | TRBJ1-5 | - | TRBV28 | TGTGCCACCATCCCCGTACTCCGGTCCACTCAGCCCCAGCATTTT | CATIPVLRSTQPQHF
- | 14 | TRBJ1-5 | TRBD1 | TRBV2 | TGTGCCAGCAGAGGGACAGGGGAAAGTCAGCCCCAGCATTTT | CASRGTGESQPQHF
- | 16 | TRBJ2-3 | - | TRBV4-1 | TGCGCCAGCAGCCGCGGGCCAAAAACCGACACAGATACGCAGTATTTT | CASSRGPKTDTDTQYF
- | 14 | TRBJ2-3 | TRBD1 | TRBV9 | TGTGCCAGCAGCGTAGGACAGGGAGAATATACGCAGTATTTT | CASSVGQGEYTQYF
- | 13 | TRBJ2-7 | TRBD1 | TRBV29-1 | TGCAGCGTGCTGGACAGGCTCGGCTACGAGCAGTACTTC | CSVLDRLGYEQYF
- | 14 | TRBJ1-4 | - | TRBV9 | TGTGCCAGCAGCGTAGCGGGAGGGCATGAAAAACTGTTTTTT | CASSVAGGHEKLFF
- | 14 | TRBJ2-5 | - | TRBV27 | TGTGCCAGCAGTGGAGGGACCTATCAAGAGACCCAGTACTTC | CASSGGTYQETQYF
- | 18 | TRBJ1-4 | TRBD1 | TRBV5-1 | TGCGCCAGCAGCCCTAAAGACAGGGCCAGTACAACTAATGAAAAACTGTTTTTT | CASSPKDRASTTNEKLFF
once | 13 | TRBJ1-1 | - | TRBV27 | TGTGCCAGCAGTTTATTCGGGGGTACCGAAGCTTTCTTT | CASSLFGGTEAFF
- | 12 | TRBJ1-5 | - | TRBV19 | TGTGCCAGTAGTATAGCCAGGCAGCCCCAGCATTTT | CASSIARQPQHF